One and the same sample provided the 4 T cell receptor beta chains below, sequenced in a study of circulating tumor DNA in untreated peripheral T-cell lymphoma. The repertoire was sequenced with immunoSEQ multiplex PCR; TCRdb's copy has only in-frame clones and lacks some. The sample includes around 10,000 clones, 65% to 80% seen only once; the top ten take roughly a third. Sequenced material: tumor tissue. The receptors derive from a human donor with peripheral T-cell lymphoma.

The V call is TRBV5-1, the J call TRBJ1-3; D possibly corresponds to TRBD1 (5 bases). There are 17 residues in the CDR3. CDR1 SGHRS and CDR2 YFSETQ come from the germline V gene. V lost 3 bases and J 3 bases, leaving 19 bases between the germline ends. Here the CDR3 DNA reads TGCGCCAGCAGCTCCTTCCCCTCCAGGGATCGTGGAAACACCATATATTTT. It codes for CASSSFPSRDRGNTIYF.

Only one count was recorded for this clone. The genes are TRBV7-6 and TRBJ2-5, with D possibly TRBD2 on 7 matching bases. CDR3 length: 15 residues. Germline CDR1 and CDR2: SGHVS and FNYEAQ. Trimming removed 4 bases from V and 5 bases from J, with 17 bases in between. CDR3 nucleotide sequence: TGTGCCAGCAGCTCAGGCGGGGGCCGGGGTGAGACCCAGTACTTC. This encodes CASSSGGGRGETQYF.

The chain employs TRBV2 and TRBJ2-7; D gene ambiguous. Trimming left V 5 bases short and J 0 bases short, with 5 bases between. The germline gives CDR1 SNHLY, CDR2 FYNNEI. The CDR3 has 12 amino acids. CDR3 residues: CASSLTSYEQYF. CDR3 DNA: TGTGCCAGCAGTCTCACCTCCTACGAGCAGTACTTC. Complete variable domain (other parts from reference TRBV2 and TRBJ2-7): EPEVTQTPSHQVTQMGQEVILRCVPISNHLYFYWYRQILGQKVEFLVSFYNNEISEKSEIFDDQFSVERPDGSNFTLKIRSTKLEDSAMYFCASSLTSYEQYFGPGTRLTVT.

The CDR3 DNA reads TGCGCCAGCAGCAAATGGGATCTAGTCGATGAGCAGTTCTTC. The encoded protein is CASSKWDLVDEQFF. The chain recombines TRBV5-1 with TRBJ2-1, with D hard to call. The CDR3 is made up of 14 amino acids. The V gene lost 4 bases and the J gene lost 8 bases, with 16 bases spanning the gap. The germline V gene encodes CDR1 SGHRS and CDR2 YFSETQ. Looking up the rest from reference TRBV5-1 and TRBJ2-1 gives the full variable domain: KAGVTQTPRYLIKTRGQQVTLSCSPISGHRSVSWYQQTPGQGLQFLFEYFSETQRNKGNFPGRFSGRQFSNSRSEMNVSTLELGDSALYLCASSKWDLVDEQFFGPGTRLTVL.